A selection of T cell receptor beta chains follows, all from one sample in a study of technical replicates of blood from a few donors. Sequencing used immunoSEQ multiplex PCR; TCRdb keeps in-frame clones, though not all of them. Counted here are approximately 94,000 clones, about 96% occurring once; the ten biggest clones make up around 0.37%. Sequenced sample: T cells isolated from PBMCs. All receptors come from a human donor in good health. Both conserved end residues are part of each CDR3. Each record gives: V gene, D gene, clone size, J gene, CDR3 DNA, CDR3 protein. The D gene is left open where the match is weak. The listing skips clone size in some rows; elsewhere it reads once, few, many or a size class.

TRBV4-1	-	-	TRBJ1-2	TGCGCCAGCAGCCTGGCGGGGGCTAGAAGTGGCTACACCTTC	CASSLAGARSGYTF
TRBV6-5	TRBD1	-	TRBJ2-2	TGTGCCAGCAGGGGGACAGGGGGGGTCACCGGGGAGCTGTTTTTT	CASRGTGGVTGELFF
TRBV6-5	-	-	TRBJ1-4	TGTGCCAGCAGTCCTACAGGGAATAACGAAAAACTGTTTTTT	CASSPTGNNEKLFF
TRBV27	-	-	TRBJ2-7	TGTGCCAGCACCTCCCCGGCAGGGGGGTACCACGAGCAGTACTTC	CASTSPAGGYHEQYF
TRBV6-5	-	-	TRBJ1-1	TGTGCCAGCAGTTACTCAAATCCGGACACTGAAGCTTTCTTT	CASSYSNPDTEAFF
TRBV30	-	-	TRBJ1-3	TGTGCCTGGATTAAGATTGGGGGGAACGGAAACACCATATATTTT	CAWIKIGGNGNTIYF
TRBV6-5	TRBD1	-	TRBJ2-1	TGTGCCAGCAGTTTTCCGGGACAGGGGTACAATGAGCAGTTCTTC	CASSFPGQGYNEQFF
TRBV9	-	-	TRBJ2-1	TGTGCCAGCAGCGTCTATTCCTACAATGAGCAGTTCTTC	CASSVYSYNEQFF
TRBV5-1	TRBD1	-	TRBJ2-7	TGCGCCAGCAGCTTCGGGACAGGGGGTTACGAGCAGTACTTC	CASSFGTGGYEQYF
TRBV5-1	TRBD1	-	TRBJ1-2	TGCGCCAGCAGCACCGTTACAGGGGGGAATGGCTACACCTTC	CASSTVTGGNGYTF
TRBV27	-	-	TRBJ1-4	TGTGCCAGCAGTCTACAGACAGGCTTCAAGGAAAAACTGTTTTTT	CASSLQTGFKEKLFF
TRBV15	TRBD1	few	TRBJ1-2	TGTGCCACCAGCAGAGATTTAAGTGGACAGGACTATGGCTACACCTTC	CATSRDLSGQDYGYTF